These T cell receptor beta chains were read from a single sample in a study of chemoradiotherapy in HPV16-positive cancers. Method: immunoSEQ multiplex PCR; TCRdb's copy keeps in-frame clones and lacks some. This sample has about 7,500 clones, with about two thirds found just once. This specimen was tumor tissue, taken from a patient who underwent chemoradiotherapy. The receptors originated from a human donor with HPV-associated anogenital cancer. Each CDR3 is given with its conserved first and last residue. A D gene is named only where the DNA matches it firmly. Expanded clones are given a class, and other clones once, few, many or no size at all.

clone_size	d_call	v_call	j_call	cdr3_aa	cdr3_nt
NA	TRBD1	TRBV11-2	TRBJ1-6	CASSYGDRGNSPLHF	TGTGCCAGCAGTTACGGTGACAGGGGTAATTCACCCCTCCACTTT
NA	TRBD1	TRBV28	TRBJ1-1	CASSSLTGGNTEAFF	TGTGCCAGCAGTTCCCTGACAGGGGGCAACACTGAAGCTTTCTTT
NA	TRBD2	TRBV5-4	TRBJ2-3	CASSPIAGGPGADTQYF	TGTGCCAGCAGCCCGATAGCGGGGGGGCCGGGCGCAGATACGCAGTATTTT
NA	NA	TRBV7-3	TRBJ2-6	CASKPNSGANVLTF	TGTGCCAGCAAACCTAATTCTGGGGCCAACGTCCTGACTTTC
NA	NA	TRBV5-1	TRBJ2-3	CASSRGEITDTQYF	TGCGCCAGCAGTCGCGGGGAGATCACAGATACGCAGTATTTT
once	TRBD1	TRBV5-4	TRBJ2-2	CASRLDRVNTGELFF	TGTGCCAGCAGACTCGACAGGGTGAACACCGGGGAGCTGTTTTTT
NA	NA	TRBV4-3	TRBJ1-3	CASSQDPNGGNTIYF	TGCGCCAGCAGCCAAGACCCGAACGGTGGAAACACCATATATTTT
NA	TRBD1	TRBV11-3	TRBJ1-1	CASSSGGWNTEAFF	TGTGCCAGCAGCTCAGGGGGTTGGAACACTGAAGCTTTCTTT
few	TRBD2	TRBV7-9	TRBJ2-3	CASSKTRGGTDTQYF	TGTGCCAGCAGCAAGACCCGGGGGGGCACAGATACGCAGTATTTT
NA	NA	TRBV28	TRBJ1-2	CASSLPGRLNYGYTF	TGTGCCAGCAGTTTACCTGGACGCCTAAACTATGGCTACACCTTC
NA	TRBD1	TRBV9	TRBJ2-3	CASQDRSMADTQYF	TGTGCCAGCCAGGACAGGTCCATGGCAGATACGCAGTATTTT
few	NA	TRBV2	TRBJ1-5	CASSGQVSNQPQHF	TGTGCCAGCAGTGGACAGGTTAGCAATCAGCCCCAGCATTTT
NA	NA	TRBV27	TRBJ1-4	CASSFGGPNEKLFF	TGTGCCAGCAGTTTCGGGGGACCAAATGAAAAACTGTTTTTT
few	NA	TRBV21-1	TRBJ2-3	CASRHDGIPTDTQYF	TGTGCCAGCAGGCATGACGGAATACCCACAGATACGCAGTATTTT
NA	NA	TRBV5-1	TRBJ1-2	CASSSDEDYGYTF	TGCGCCAGCAGCTCCGATGAGGACTATGGCTACACCTTC
few	NA	TRBV29-1	TRBJ1-3	CSVRETGNTIYF	TGCAGCGTTCGGGAGACTGGAAACACCATATATTTT
NA	NA	TRBV7-9	TRBJ2-5	CASSLGARWGETQYF	TGTGCCAGCAGCTTAGGCGCCCGGTGGGGAGAGACCCAGTACTTC
once	NA	TRBV6-6	TRBJ1-2	CASSYNPRSYGYTF	TGTGCCAGCAGTTACAACCCTAGGTCCTATGGCTACACCTTC
once	NA	TRBV11-2	TRBJ2-7	CASSLARPYEQYF	TGTGCCAGCAGCTTGGCACGGCCCTACGAGCAGTACTTC
few	NA	TRBV7-9	TRBJ1-2	CASSPQRTANYGYTF	TGTGCCAGCAGCCCACAGAGGACAGCTAACTATGGCTACACCTTC
few	NA	TRBV5-5	TRBJ1-1	CASGNKMGNTEAFF	TGTGCCAGTGGAAACAAGATGGGTAACACTGAAGCTTTCTTT
NA	NA	TRBV2	TRBJ2-5	CASSVRQGGETQYF	TGTGCCAGCAGTGTTCGGCAGGGGGGTGAGACCCAGTACTTC
NA	NA	TRBV5-1	TRBJ1-1	CASSGGSGDTEAFF	TGCGCCAGCAGCGGGGGGTCAGGGGACACTGAAGCTTTCTTT
NA	TRBD2	TRBV11-2	TRBJ2-5	CASSPGVAGEVETQYF	TGTGCCAGCAGCCCCGGGGTAGCGGGAGAAGTAGAGACCCAGTACTTC
few	NA	TRBV7-9	TRBJ1-1	CASTGMRDTEAFF	TGTGCCAGCACAGGGATGAGGGACACTGAAGCTTTCTTT
NA	TRBD1	TRBV28	TRBJ2-3	CASSRGQGGNTDTQYF	TGTGCCAGCAGTAGGGGACAGGGAGGAAACACAGATACGCAGTATTTT
NA	NA	TRBV9	TRBJ2-5	CASSRRSGQETQYF	TGTGCCAGCAGCAGGCGAAGCGGCCAAGAGACCCAGTACTTC
NA	TRBD2	TRBV4-2	TRBJ2-1	CASSQVSGRMDEQFF	TGTGCCAGCAGCCAAGTTAGCGGGAGAATGGATGAGCAGTTCTTC
NA	NA	TRBV6-1	TRBJ2-7	CASSGGDTPYEQYF	TGTGCCAGCAGTGGGGGGGACACACCCTACGAGCAGTACTTC
NA	TRBD1	TRBV6-1	TRBJ1-4	CASSPPTGGREKLFF	TGTGCCAGCAGCCCCCCGACAGGGGGCCGTGAAAAACTGTTTTTT
NA	TRBD1	TRBV19	TRBJ1-1	CASLGQGNTEAFF	TGTGCCAGCCTAGGACAGGGGAACACTGAAGCTTTCTTT
NA	TRBD2	TRBV5-1	TRBJ2-2	CASGLAAPGELFF	TGCGCCAGCGGACTAGCGGCCCCCGGGGAGCTGTTTTTT
NA	NA	TRBV4-2	TRBJ2-7	CASSQPTTGTHSYEQYF	TGTGCCAGCAGCCAACCTACGACCGGGACTCACTCCTACGAGCAGTACTTC
NA	NA	TRBV6-1	TRBJ2-6	CASSEDNSGANVLTF	TGTGCCAGCAGTGAAGACAACTCTGGGGCCAACGTCCTGACTTTC
NA	NA	TRBV29-1	TRBJ2-2	CSYSGYTGELFF	TGCAGCTACAGCGGATACACCGGGGAGCTGTTTTTT
NA	TRBD1	TRBV5-5	TRBJ1-2	CASSLTGDYLGYTF	TGTGCCAGCAGCTTGACAGGGGATTATCTGGGCTACACCTTC
NA	TRBD1	TRBV29-1	TRBJ1-1	CSVGGQATTEAFF	TGCAGCGTTGGGGGACAGGCAACCACTGAAGCTTTCTTT
NA	NA	TRBV7-3	TRBJ2-2	CASSPVADAGELFF	TGTGCCAGCAGCCCCGTAGCAGACGCCGGGGAGCTGTTTTTT
NA	NA	TRBV28	TRBJ2-7	CASSSGGDEQYF	TGTGCCAGCAGTTCGGGTGGCGACGAGCAGTACTTC
NA	TRBD2	TRBV6-4	TRBJ2-7	CAGTSGNPTQSYEQYF	TGTGCCGGGACTAGCGGAAACCCTACACAATCCTACGAGCAGTACTTC
few	TRBD2	TRBV4-2	TRBJ2-1	CASSLGGGANEQFF	TGTGCCAGCAGCCTCGGCGGGGGGGCGAATGAGCAGTTCTTC
NA	NA	TRBV27	TRBJ1-3	CASSLVPWGPSSGNTIYF	TGTGCCAGCAGTTTAGTCCCCTGGGGACCGAGCTCTGGAAACACCATATATTTT
NA	NA	TRBV29-1	TRBJ2-6	CSVARGVGANVLTF	TGCAGCGTCGCCCGTGGAGTAGGGGCCAACGTCCTGACTTTC
NA	TRBD2	TRBV6-5	TRBJ2-7	CASSYTLAGGYEQYF	TGTGCCAGCAGTTACACACTAGCGGGAGGTTACGAGCAGTACTTC
NA	NA	TRBV5-1	TRBJ2-7	CASVQGPQSYEQYF	TGCGCCAGCGTACAGGGCCCCCAGTCCTACGAGCAGTACTTC
NA	NA	TRBV27	TRBJ2-3	CASSLRPRGGRLTDTQYF	TGTGCCAGCAGTTTAAGACCTCGAGGGGGTAGATTGACAGATACGCAGTATTTT
few	NA	TRBV11-2	TRBJ2-7	CASSSGAYEQYF	TGTGCCAGCAGTTCTGGGGCCTACGAGCAGTACTTC
NA	TRBD2	TRBV7-3	TRBJ2-5	CASSFGTSGGETQYF	TGTGCCAGCAGCTTTGGGACTAGCGGGGGCGAGACCCAGTACTTC
once	NA	TRBV27	TRBJ1-1	CASSLSDYWGTEAFF	TGTGCCAGCAGTCTTTCAGACTATTGGGGCACTGAAGCTTTCTTT
medium-sized	NA	TRBV12-5	TRBJ1-2	CASNQGGNYGYTF	TGTGCTTCGAATCAGGGAGGAAACTATGGCTACACCTTC